The clone carrying this T cell receptor (beta chain) occurred many times. Each CDR3 protein is one row after TCRdb ran MiXCR on the RT-PCR reads. Found here are hundreds of thousands of distinct CDR3 sequences, 7.5% to 8.5% of them singletons; the top ten hold 13%. The data were obtained in a study of response to subunit inactivated influenza vaccine. The CDR3 consists of 13 residues. Trimming shortened V by 0 bases and J by 5 bases, and 7 bases separated the two germline ends. Germline CDR1 and CDR2: LGHNA and YSLEER. This receptor was obtained from a man in his fifties or sixties who received an inactivated influenza vaccine. This chain links TRBV4-3 with TRBJ1-2; the D is unclear. The sample here was PBMCs from blood, taken less than 30 months after vaccination. The CDR3 here is CASSQDPGYGYTF. Here the CDR3 DNA reads TGCGCCAGCAGCCAAGATCCAGGATATGGCTACACCTTC.